Presented here are 29 T cell receptor beta chains from one specimen sequenced in a study of cytotoxic CD8 clonotypes in ibrutinib-treated CLL (dated by TCRdb to the early 2020s). Library preparation employed the immunoSEQ multiplex PCR assay. TCRdb obtained this table from immuneACCESS and retained in-frame rearrangements with V and J assigned. These tables miss some clones; where compared with another copy, unresolved V genes account for less than half of the shortfall, and the remainder is unexplained. This sample comprises tens of thousands of clones, around three fifths of them detected only once. The ten largest account for roughly 14% of the sample. Read against the paper, the sample's time point label means: approximately eleven months on ibrutinib. The sequences come from PBMCs, collected after 12 months of ibrutinib treatment. The receptor source for this set is a human donor with chronic lymphocytic leukemia.

The chain joins TRBV6-6 to TRBJ1-4, with D possibly matching TRBD1 (6 bases). CDR3 length equals 16 residues. Trimming removed 6 bases from V and 2 bases from J, with 16 bases in between. Germline V CDR1 and CDR2: MNHNY, SVGAGI (reference sequence). This chain's CDR3 is CASSERTTGTNEKLFF. CDR3 bases: TGTGCCAGCAGCGAAAGGACTACAGGGACTAATGAAAAACTGTTTTTT.

This sequence joins TRBV7-9 and TRBJ2-2; D is perhaps TRBD1 (6 bases). Germline values: CDR1 SEHNR, CDR2 FQNEAQ (reference sequence). The germline V and J ends were trimmed by 1 base and 4 bases, with 13 bases remaining between them. This CDR3 spans 16 amino acids. CDR3 nucleotide sequence: TGTGCCAGCAGCTTAGGCGCAGGGGCGGGCACCGGGGAGCTGTTTTTT. Translated: CASSLGAGAGTGELFF.

The chain carries TRBV28 and TRBJ1-5; 7 positions match TRBD1. CDR3 length equals 15 residues. Germline trimming cut 6 bases from V and 6 bases from J; bases unmatched to any gene: 11. CDR1 and CDR2 from the germline V gene are MDHEN and SYDVKM. CDR3 bases: TGTGCCAGCAGATACCGGGTCCCAGGGGGTCAGCCCCAGCATTTT. This sequence encodes CASRYRVPGGQPQHF.

The chain combines TRBV6-1 with TRBJ2-7, with D unclear. Germline V gene lookup returns CDR1 MNHNS and CDR2 SASEGT. Trimming took off 6 bases at V and 4 bases at J, with 13 bases between the two ends. The CDR3 runs to 13 residues. The CDR3 DNA follows: TGTGCCAGCAGACACCACGGAGCTTACGAGCAGTACTTC. It yields the protein CASRHHGAYEQYF.

The J gene is TRBJ2-5, the V gene TRBV5-1, with 10 bases matching TRBD1. This CDR3 comprises 15 residues. Germline values: CDR1 SGHRS, CDR2 YFSETQ. With 4 bases clipped from V and 4 bases from J, the junction kept 7 bases outside the gene matches. CDR3 DNA: TGCGCCAGCAGCGCGTCGGGACAGGGGTTAGAGACCCAGTACTTC. The encoded protein is CASSASGQGLETQYF.

The J gene is TRBJ2-7, the V gene TRBV7-8; D gene ambiguous. Between the trimmed V and J ends, which lost 3 bases and 1 base, there was a span of 13 bases. The CDR3 spans 15 residues. Germline V gene data show CDR1 as SGHVS and CDR2 as FQNEAQ. This CDR3 is CASSLGIALSYEQYF. CDR3 coding DNA: TGTGCCAGCAGCTTGGGGATCGCCCTTTCCTACGAGCAGTACTTC.

This clone came up many times. The gene calls are TRBV27 and TRBJ2-7; TRBD2 aligns across 10 bases. There are 13 residues in the CDR3. V dropped 8 bases and J dropped 5; count of bases not matched to a gene: 6. CDR1 MNHEY and CDR2 SMNVEV come from the germline V gene (reference sequence). The DNA for the CDR3 is TGTGCCAGCCTAGCGGGAGAGCTAAACGAGCAGTACTTC. Amino acids: CASLAGELNEQYF.

This sequence joins TRBV13 and TRBJ1-1; 7 bases line up with TRBD1. The CDR3 has 16 residues. V lost 5 bases, J lost 0 bases, and 9 bases stayed unmatched. Looked up from germline, CDR1 is PRHDT and CDR2 is FYEKMQ (reference sequence). The CDR3 sequence: CASSLRGGQLNTEAFF. The CDR3 nucleotides read TGTGCCAGCAGCCTTAGAGGGGGACAGTTGAACACTGAAGCTTTCTTT.

This CDR3 reads CASFRAAGGELFF. CDR3 DNA: TGTGCCAGCTTTAGGGCCGCCGGGGGGGAGCTGTTTTTT. The chain has TRBV6-1 and TRBJ2-2; D is ambiguous. V was clipped by 8 bases and J by 8 bases, with 15 bases between them. This CDR3 comprises 13 residues. Per germline, CDR1 MNHNS and CDR2 SASEGT.

The chain has TRBV11-2 and TRBJ2-2; TRBD2 matches at 7 bases. The CDR3 contains 17 residues. Germline assignment: CDR1 SGHAT and CDR2 FQNNGV. V was clipped by 0 bases and J by 4 bases; unmatched bases: 8. CDR3 sequence (DNA): TGTGCCAGCAGCTTAGATAAGGCGGGGGTGATCACCGGGGAGCTGTTTTTT. This codes for CASSLDKAGVITGELFF.

The V gene is TRBV20-1, the J gene TRBJ1-1; no definite D call. CDR1 is DFQATT and CDR2 is SNEGSKA in the germline V gene (reference sequence). Trimming cost V 7 bases and J 1 base, with 7 bases left between them. This CDR3 is built from 11 residues. The chain's CDR3 is CSGSENTEAFF. DNA for the CDR3: TGCAGTGGAAGCGAGAACACTGAAGCTTTCTTT.

For the CDR3, the DNA is TGTGCCAGCAGTGGACAGGGGGCGAGTGGCTACACCTTC. It translates to CASSGQGASGYTF. The rearrangement links TRBV27 to TRBJ1-2; 11 bases match TRBD1. The length of the CDR3 is 13 residues. J lost 7 bases, V lost 5 bases, and 3 bases had no gene match. From germline, CDR1 is MNHEY and CDR2 SMNVEV (reference sequence).

This sequence joins TRBV5-1 and TRBJ1-2; TRBD1 might be the D (5 bases). The CDR3 length is 14 residues. Trimming took off 4 bases at V and 4 bases at J, with 14 bases between the two ends. Germline CDR1 SGHRS, CDR2 YFSETQ. The CDR3 is CASSPLWGGYGYTF. CDR3 DNA sequence: TGCGCCAGCAGCCCCCTGTGGGGGGGCTATGGCTACACCTTC.

The chain employs TRBV6-1 and TRBJ2-3; tentative D call: TRBD1 (7 bases). Germline V gene lookup returns CDR1 MNHNS and CDR2 SASEGT. The CDR3 extends over 15 amino acids. V lost 3 bases, J lost 0 bases, and 10 bases lay in between. CDR3 nucleotides: TGTGCCAGCAGTGAGGCGGGACAGAGCACAGATACGCAGTATTTT. Its translation is CASSEAGQSTDTQYF.

This clone was detected a few times. The rearrangement joins TRBV18 to TRBJ1-6, with D uncertain. The germline V gene has CDR1 KGHSH and CDR2 LQKENI. V gave up 6 bases and J gave up 9 bases, with 9 bases separating them. The CDR3 contains 12 residues. CDR3: CASSTQTSPLHF. The CDR3 coding sequence is TGTGCCAGCTCTACACAAACTTCACCCCTCCACTTT. Full variable domain (outside the CDR3, taken from reference TRBV18 and TRBJ1-6): NAGVMQNPRHLVRRRGQEARLRCSPMKGHSHVYWYRQLPEEGLKFMVYLQKENIIDESGMPKERFSAEFPKEGPSILRIQQVVRGDSAAYFCASSTQTSPLHFGNGTRLTVT.

This clone appeared a few times. The chain uses TRBV11-2 and TRBJ1-2, with TRBD1 matching 7 bases. V was clipped by 5 bases and J by 7 bases; unmatched bases: 7. The CDR3 totals 13 residues. Germline V gives CDR1 SGHAT, CDR2 FQNNGV. The chain's CDR3 is CASSRGQLVGYTF. CDR3 nucleotides: TGTGCCAGCAGCCGGGGACAGTTGGTTGGCTACACCTTC.

This clone was seen a few times. The CDR3 nucleotides read TGTGCCAGCACTTCGGTTCTCTATGGCTACACCTTC. Its translation: CASTSVLYGYTF. This chain connects TRBV2 to TRBJ1-2, with D hard to call. The CDR3 length is 12 residues. Germline V lookup: CDR1 SNHLY, CDR2 FYNNEI. The V end was cut by 7 bases, the J end by 4 bases, with 10 bases between.

The chain is built from TRBV23-1 and TRBJ2-7; D possibly corresponds to TRBD1 (7 bases). TRBV23-1 is given ORF status, its function remaining uncertain. V gave up 11 bases and J gave up 0 bases, with 20 bases separating them. The CDR3 has 15 residues. The CDR3 sequence is CASSRGRTHSYEQYF. The CDR3 DNA reads as TGCGCCTCCTCCAGGGGGAGGACCCACTCCTACGAGCAGTACTTC.

As for this clone: This same CDR3 is encoded by further DNA sequences in the sample. V gene TRBV7-2 combines with J gene TRBJ1-5; 7 bases align to TRBD1. V lost 4 bases and J lost 7; bases outside the gene matches: 4. The CDR3 consists of 13 residues. In germline, CDR1 is SGHTA, CDR2 FQGNSA. This CDR3 is CASSSRGTQPQHF. The CDR3 bases are TGTGCCAGCAGCTCCAGGGGGACCCAGCCCCAGCATTTT. The variable domain in full, with the rest retrieved from reference TRBV7-2 and TRBJ1-5, is GAGVSQSPSNKVTEKGKDVELRCDPISGHTALYWYRQSLGQGLEFLIYFQGNSAPDKSGLPSDRFSAERTGGSVSTLTIQRTQQEDSAVYLCASSSRGTQPQHFGDGTRLSIL.

The chain is built from TRBV6-6 and TRBJ2-1; 9 bases agree with TRBD1. Germline V gene sequence: CDR1 MNHNY, CDR2 SVGAGI (reference sequence). The CDR3 loop spans 15 amino acids. Losses at the gene ends were 8 bases for V and 7 bases for J; bases not matched to a gene: 12. The CDR3 here is CASVAGTGIFNEQFF. The CDR3 bases are TGTGCCAGCGTCGCGGGGACAGGGATCTTTAATGAGCAGTTCTTC.

This chain connects TRBV5-1 to TRBJ2-2, with D uncertain. V dropped 4 bases and J dropped 2 bases, with 6 bases sitting between them. CDR3 length equals 13 residues. The germline V gene encodes CDR1 SGHRS and CDR2 YFSETQ. This chain's CDR3 is CASSTVNTGELFF. The CDR3 bases are TGCGCCAGCAGCACGGTAAACACCGGGGAGCTGTTTTTT. Full variable domain (outside the CDR3, taken from reference TRBV5-1 and TRBJ2-2): KAGVTQTPRYLIKTRGQQVTLSCSPISGHRSVSWYQQTPGQGLQFLFEYFSETQRNKGNFPGRFSGRQFSNSRSEMNVSTLELGDSALYLCASSTVNTGELFFGEGSRLTVL.

V usage is TRBV6-5 and J usage is TRBJ2-7, with D perhaps TRBD2 (6 bases). CDR3 length: 13 amino acids. V was pared by 7 bases and J by 7 bases, with 17 bases between. The germline V gene encodes CDR1 MNHEY and CDR2 SVGAGI. The CDR3 here is CASKTGVIMEQYV. The CDR3 DNA sequence: TGTGCCAGCAAGACGGGGGTTATAATGGAGCAGTACGTC.

The rearrangement joins TRBV5-1 to TRBJ2-3; D is perhaps TRBD1 or TRBD2 (5 bases each). The germline gives CDR1 SGHRS, CDR2 YFSETQ. This CDR3 region has 16 residues. With 4 bases removed from V and 0 bases from J, the gap between germline ends came to 15 bases. The CDR3 protein is CASSQIGGSSTDTQYF. The CDR3 nucleotides read TGCGCCAGCAGCCAGATTGGGGGTTCTAGCACAGATACGCAGTATTTT.

This clone was seen more than once but under ten times. The rearrangement uses TRBV7-5 and TRBJ1-5; TRBD1 is the table's D call, not checked against the DNA. TRBV7-5 is designated a pseudogene. There are 16 residues in the CDR3. The CDR3 nucleotides read TGTGTCAGAAGCTCCAAGACAGGTTATAGCAATCAGCCCCAGCATTTT. It encodes CVRSSKTGYSNQPQHF.

This clone showed up just a few times. The rearrangement joins TRBV5-4 to TRBJ1-6, with unresolved D. Trimming left V 0 bases short and J 7 bases short, with 5 bases between. Germline V gives CDR1 SGHNT, CDR2 YYREEE (reference sequence). This CDR3 has 13 residues. CDR3 sequence (DNA): TGTGCCAGCAGCTTGGGTCTCAATTCACCCCTCCACTTT. Amino acids: CASSLGLNSPLHF.

The J gene is TRBJ1-2, the V gene TRBV19, with a possible D match to TRBD1 (5 bases). CDR1 is LNHDA and CDR2 is SQIVND in the germline V gene (reference sequence). Trimming stripped 6 bases from V and 6 bases from J, with 17 bases between. CDR3 length equals 14 residues. The CDR3 spells CASRNRREAHGYTF. The CDR3 DNA sequence: TGTGCCAGTAGAAATCGCAGGGAAGCCCATGGCTACACCTTC.

In nucleotides, the CDR3 is TGTGCCAGCAGTGAAGAGGGACAACCCGAGGGAACGAACACCGGGGAGCTGTTTTTT. As protein: CASSEEGQPEGTNTGELFF. V gene TRBV2 combines with J gene TRBJ2-2, with D maybe TRBD1 (6 bases). This CDR3 spans 19 amino acids. Germline V CDR1 and CDR2: SNHLY, FYNNEI. Trimming removed 1 base at V and 0 bases at J, with 18 bases between.

The chain recombines TRBV5-6 with TRBJ2-2; D uncertain. The CDR3 is made up of 14 amino acids. Per germline, CDR1 SGHDT and CDR2 YYEEEE. Trimming shortened V by 4 bases and J by 4 bases, and 11 bases separated the two germline ends. The CDR3 DNA follows: TGTGCCAGCAGCGCCCTTTCGAGCACCGGGGAGCTGTTTTTT. Amino acids: CASSALSSTGELFF.

The chain is built from TRBV30 and TRBJ2-1, with TRBD2 identical over 10 bases. Germline lookup yields CDR1 GTSNPN and CDR2 SVGIG (reference sequence). The CDR3 sequence is 19 residues long. After removal of 2 bases from V and 4 bases from J, the junction contained 17 bases not matched to a gene. CDR3 loop: CAWSKVAGGSSTRYNEQFF. Written as DNA, the CDR3 is TGTGCCTGGAGTAAAGTAGCGGGAGGCTCCTCGACTCGGTACAATGAGCAGTTCTTC.